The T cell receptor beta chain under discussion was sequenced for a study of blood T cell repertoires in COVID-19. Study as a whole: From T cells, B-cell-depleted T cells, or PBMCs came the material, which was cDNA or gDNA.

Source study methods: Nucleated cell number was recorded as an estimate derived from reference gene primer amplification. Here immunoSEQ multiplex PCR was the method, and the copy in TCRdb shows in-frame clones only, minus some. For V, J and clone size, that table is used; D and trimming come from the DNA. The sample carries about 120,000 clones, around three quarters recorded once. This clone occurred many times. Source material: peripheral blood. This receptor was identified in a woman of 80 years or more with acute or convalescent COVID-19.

CDR3 sequence (DNA): TGTGCCAGCAGCCCCGCCGGCAGGGTCGGTGAAAAACTGTTTTTT. This sequence encodes CASSPAGRVGEKLFF. The chain carries TRBV14 and TRBJ1-4; D perhaps matches TRBD1 (5 bases). The CDR3 runs to 15 residues. Trimming left V 4 bases short and J 7 bases short, with 16 bases between. Germline V lookup: CDR1 SGHDN, CDR2 FVKESK. Variable domain in full (rest from reference TRBV14 and TRBJ1-4): EAGVTQFPSHSVIEKGQTVTLRCDPISGHDNLYWYRRVMGKEIKFLLHFVKESKQDESGMPNNRFLAERTGGTYSTLKVQPAELEDSGVYFCASSPAGRVGEKLFFGSGTQLSVL.